Each of the 18 T cell receptor beta chains below was sequenced from the same sample in a study of blood T cell repertoires in COVID-19. TCRdb keeps only in-frame clones here, not all; method: immunoSEQ multiplex PCR. The sample records just under 30,000 clones, 85% to 90% being singletons. Source material: peripheral blood. These receptors were obtained from a man at least 80 years old with acute or convalescent COVID-19.

The V call is TRBV18, the J call TRBJ1-2; 7 bases agree with TRBD1. Germline trimming cut 2 bases from V and 4 bases from J; bases unmatched to any gene: 7. This CDR3 comprises 15 residues. In germline, CDR1 is KGHSH, CDR2 LQKENI. CDR3 amino acids: CASSPTGDLGYGYTF. CDR3 coding DNA: TGTGCCAGCTCACCAACAGGGGATCTCGGCTATGGCTACACCTTC.

CDR3 sequence: CAWIQGARSTGELFF. Here the CDR3 DNA reads TGTGCCTGGATACAGGGGGCTCGTAGCACCGGGGAGCTGTTTTTT. The rearrangement uses TRBV30 and TRBJ2-2, with 9 bases lining up with TRBD1. The CDR3 spans 15 residues. CDR1 GTSNPN and CDR2 SVGIG come from the germline V gene (reference sequence). The V gene end was trimmed by 4 bases and the J gene end by 4 bases; junction bases not matched to a gene: 7.

The chain couples TRBV27 to TRBJ2-7; D perhaps matches TRBD1 (6 bases). V was shortened by 5 bases and J by 2 bases, with 16 bases between the two germline ends. Germline V gene lookup returns CDR1 MNHEY and CDR2 SMNVEV (reference sequence). This CDR3 comprises 15 residues. Here the CDR3 reads CASSPWGRGAYEQYF. CDR3 DNA sequence: TGTGCCAGCAGTCCCTGGGGGCGCGGCGCCTACGAGCAGTACTTC.

J is TRBJ2-2 and V is TRBV7-9; D remains ambiguous. From germline, CDR1 is SEHNR and CDR2 FQNEAQ (reference sequence). Trimming shortened V by 3 bases and J by 6 bases, and 11 bases separated the two germline ends. The CDR3 is 14 residues long. CDR3 amino acids: CASSLPLVSGELFF. CDR3 DNA sequence: TGTGCCAGCAGCTTGCCCCTAGTGTCCGGGGAGCTGTTTTTT.

The chain combines TRBV11-3 with TRBJ2-5, with a weak D call TRBD2 (7 bases). Trimming left V 5 bases short and J 7 bases short, with 11 bases between. This CDR3 spans 12 amino acids. Germline V gene lookup returns CDR1 SGHNT and CDR2 YENEEA. CDR3 in DNA: TGTGCCAGCAGCCAGAGGGGGGGGACCCAGTACTTC. Translation: CASSQRGGTQYF. The full variable domain, completed using reference TRBV11-3 and TRBJ2-5, is EAGVVQSPRYKIIEKKQPVAFWCNPISGHNTLYWYLQNLGQGPELLIRYENEEAVDDSQLPKDRFSAERLKGVDSTLKIQPAELGDSAVYLCASSQRGGTQYFGPGTRLLVL.

The chain employs TRBV11-3 and TRBJ2-2; D may be TRBD1 (5 bases). Germline CDR1 is SGHNT and CDR2 is YENEEA. CDR3 length equals 17 residues. Trimming left V 1 base short and J 3 bases short, with 15 bases between. As DNA, the CDR3 is TGTGCCAGCAGCTTAGGGGCAGGGCTAGTGGACACCGGGGAGCTGTTTTTT. Translation gives CASSLGAGLVDTGELFF.

The chain joins TRBV19 to TRBJ1-6; D uncertain. In germline, CDR1 is LNHDA, CDR2 SQIVND (reference sequence). This CDR3 has 14 amino acids. Trimming took off 3 bases at V and 5 bases at J, with 8 bases between the two ends. The CDR3 DNA is TGTGCCAGTAGTATCAAAGAGGATAATTCACCCCTCCACTTT. Translating gives CASSIKEDNSPLHF.

The chain is built from TRBV7-2 and TRBJ1-1; the D is unclear. Germline V lookup: CDR1 SGHTA, CDR2 FQGNSA. The V gene lost 7 bases and the J gene lost 4 bases, with 13 bases spanning the gap. The CDR3 covers 13 residues. The CDR3 spells CASNFGRATEAFF. CDR3 DNA: TGTGCCAGCAACTTCGGGAGAGCCACTGAAGCTTTCTTT.

V and J are TRBV29-1 and TRBJ1-2, with D possibly being TRBD1 (6 bases). Between the trimmed V and J ends, which lost 1 base and 4 bases, there was a span of 10 bases. Germline CDR1 reads SQVTM; CDR2 reads ANQGSEA. This CDR3 has 13 amino acids. CDR3 region: CSVEALTGYGYTF. For the CDR3, the DNA is TGCAGCGTTGAAGCGTTGACAGGCTATGGCTACACCTTC.

V and J are TRBV9 and TRBJ1-1; TRBD1 aligns across 10 bases. Germline assignment: CDR1 SGDLS and CDR2 YYNGEE. Unmatched junction bases numbered 7, after V lost 0 bases and J lost 11 bases. This CDR3 has 14 amino acids. The CDR3 here is CASSVGTGGSEAFF. CDR3 coding DNA: TGTGCCAGCAGCGTAGGGACAGGGGGTTCGGAGGCTTTCTTT.

The V call is TRBV30, the J call TRBJ2-4; a possible D gene is TRBD2 (5 bases). Trimming removed 0 bases at V and 4 bases at J, with 13 bases between. Germline loops: CDR1 GTSNPN, CDR2 SVGIG (reference sequence). The CDR3 length is 15 residues. CDR3 in amino acids: CAWSVPTSGKNIQYF. The CDR3 nucleotides are TGTGCCTGGAGTGTACCTACCAGCGGAAAAAACATTCAGTACTTC. Combining the CDR3 with reference TRBV30 and TRBJ2-4 gives the whole variable domain SQTIHQWPATLVQPVGSPLSLECTVEGTSNPNLYWYRQAAGRGLQLLFYSVGIGQISSEVPQNLSASRPQDRQFILSSKKLLLSDSGFYLCAWSVPTSGKNIQYFGAGTRLSVL.

The CDR3 sequence: CASSLIQGKAEAFF. Written as DNA, the CDR3 is TGTGCCAGCAGTTTAATCCAGGGGAAGGCTGAAGCTTTCTTT. This rearrangement joins TRBV11-2 to TRBJ1-1, with D possibly matching TRBD1 (6 bases). CDR3 size: 14 residues. Germline assignment: CDR1 SGHAT and CDR2 FQNNGV. V shed 6 bases and J shed 6 bases, with 17 bases lying between them.

This clone was seen only a few times. The V gene is TRBV4-2, the J gene TRBJ2-7, with 11 bases matching TRBD1. With 3 bases clipped from V and 5 bases from J, the junction kept 6 bases outside the gene matches. Germline lookup yields CDR1 LGHNA and CDR2 YNFKEQ. The CDR3 has 15 amino acids. The CDR3 sequence: CASSHGQGAQNEQYF. DNA for the CDR3: TGTGCCAGCAGCCATGGACAGGGGGCCCAGAACGAGCAGTACTTC.

The chain is built from TRBV19 and TRBJ1-6; 10 nucleotides align to TRBD1. J gave up 7 bases and V 6 bases, and 3 bases lay outside the gene matches. The CDR3 runs to 14 residues. CDR1 is LNHDA and CDR2 is SQIVND in the germline V gene (reference sequence). The CDR3 bases are TGTGCCAGTAGCTTGGACAGGGGGAATTCACCCCTCCACTTT. Translated, it gives CASSLDRGNSPLHF.

The V call is TRBV24-1, the J call TRBJ1-2; no definite D call. CDR1 is KGHDR, CDR2 SFDVKD, per germline. V dropped 3 bases and J dropped 3 bases, with 10 bases sitting between them. The CDR3 sequence is 14 residues long. Here the CDR3 reads CATSDQNRDYGYTF. The CDR3 region has the DNA TGTGCCACCAGTGATCAGAACCGGGACTATGGCTACACCTTC.

V and J are TRBV4-1 and TRBJ2-1; 8 nucleotides line up with TRBD2. The CDR3 extends over 15 amino acids. V lost 0 bases and J lost 6; bases outside the gene matches: 4. Per germline, CDR1 MGHRA and CDR2 YSYEKL. The CDR3, as DNA: TGCGCCAGCAGCCAAGATTACCGGGGGGGCAATGAGCAGTTCTTC. It codes for CASSQDYRGGNEQFF.

CDR3 amino acids: CASSRGTGVGQPQHF. For the CDR3, the DNA is TGTGCCAGCAGCCGCGGGACAGGGGTCGGTCAGCCCCAGCATTTT. This chain uses TRBV3-1 (or the pseudogene TRBV3-2) with TRBJ1-5; 10 nucleotides match TRBD1. Germline lookup yields CDR1 LGHDT and CDR2 YNNKEL (reference sequence). There are 15 residues in the CDR3. V gave up 4 bases and J gave up 6 bases; unmatched junction bases: 6.

The chain joins TRBV3-1 (or the pseudogene TRBV3-2) to TRBJ2-1; 7 nucleotides align to TRBD2. V was pared by 4 bases and J by 14 bases, with 11 bases of the junction left unmatched. Per the germline V gene, CDR1 is LGHDT and CDR2 is YNNKEL (reference sequence). The length of the CDR3 is 13 residues. The CDR3 DNA sequence: TGTGCCAGCAGCCCCCGAAGGGAGGGATTGGAGTTCTTC. Translated: CASSPRREGLEFF.